One and the same sample provided the 20 T cell receptor beta chains below, sequenced in a study of blood T cells in healthy people across ages. Alongside a J-beta primer mix, a sample-barcoded 5' primer served in a second PCR lasting about 7 to 11 cycles. TCRdb reprocessed the 5' RACE reads with MiXCR, giving one entry per CDR3 protein. Of approximately 1,700,000 distinct CDR3 sequences in the sample, 39% were seen once. The sequenced sample consisted of blood. These receptor sequences come from a human donor in good health.

The rearrangement uses TRBV5-1 and TRBJ2-3, with 7 bases lining up with TRBD2. The CDR3 consists of 14 residues. Unmatched junction bases numbered 6, after V lost 2 bases and J lost 6 bases. The germline V gene has CDR1 SGHRS and CDR2 YFSETQ. CDR3 nucleotides: TGCGCCAGCAGCTTTAGAGAAGCGGGGGATACGCAGTATTTT. It yields the protein CASSFREAGDTQYF.

V usage is TRBV7-2 and J usage is TRBJ2-2; D remains unclear. The length of the CDR3 is 16 residues. Per germline, CDR1 SGHTA and CDR2 FQGNSA. V was trimmed by 2 bases and J by 5 bases, leaving 15 bases between them. CDR3 amino acids: CASSLTHTQSTGELFF. Here the CDR3 DNA reads TGTGCCAGCAGCTTAACCCATACACAGAGTACCGGGGAGCTGTTTTTT.

V gene TRBV21-1 combines with J gene TRBJ2-4. Gene TRBJ2-7 matches the end of the DNA better, so the J call may be wrong. TRBV21-1 is classified as a pseudogene. CDR3 length: 13 amino acids. The CDR3 loop reads CASSTWRSYEQYF. The DNA for the CDR3 is TGTGCCAGCAGCACCTGGCGGTCCTACGAGCAGTACTTC.

The table lists this clonotype with a few counts. This chain connects TRBV6-1 to TRBJ2-5, with 8 bases matching TRBD1. Losses at the gene ends were 3 bases for V and 11 bases for J; bases not matched to a gene: 11. The CDR3 is made up of 14 amino acids. Germline CDR1 is MNHNS and CDR2 is SASEGT. CDR3 coding DNA: TGTGCCAGCAGTGACGGGACAGGTGGGACGGAGCAGTACTTC. Protein product: CASSDGTGGTEQYF.

A word on this clonotype: One junction end disagrees with the germline gene, perhaps due to a read error. V gene TRBV12-3 or TRBV12-4 combines with J gene TRBJ1-2, with no clear D. This CDR3 contains 14 residues. The CDR3 spells CASSIRVDKYDYTF. Written as DNA, the CDR3 is TGTGCCAGCAGCATCCGGGTCGATAAATATGACTACACCTTC.

This clonotype appeared many times. The chain has TRBV4-3 and TRBJ2-7; TRBD1 agrees at 9 bases. Germline trimming cut 4 bases from V and 6 bases from J; bases unmatched to any gene: 16. Germline CDR1 is LGHNA and CDR2 is YSLEER. The CDR3 has 17 amino acids. The CDR3 loop is CASSPREGQGIVAEQYF. CDR3 bases: TGCGCCAGCAGCCCTCGAGAGGGACAGGGAATCGTGGCCGAGCAGTACTTC.

This chain connects TRBV24-1 to TRBJ1-5; TRBD1 aligns across 10 bases. Germline V gives CDR1 KGHDR, CDR2 SFDVKD. This CDR3 has 16 residues. V was pared by 0 bases and J by 5 bases, with 3 bases of the junction left unmatched. CDR3 nucleotide sequence: TGTGCCACCAGTGATTTGCGGGACAGGGGCGATCAGCCCCAGCATTTT. It is translated as CATSDLRDRGDQPQHF.

The chain is built from TRBV7-9 and TRBJ1-4; D is unresolved. This CDR3 has 13 amino acids. CDR1 and CDR2 from the germline V gene are SEHNR and FQNEAQ (reference sequence). Trimming took off 3 bases at V and 6 bases at J, with 8 bases between the two ends. DNA of the CDR3: TGTGCCAGCAGCTTCAATCTATATGAAAAACTGTTTTTT. Amino acids: CASSFNLYEKLFF.

This clonotype was picked up a small number of times. V usage is TRBV11-2 and J usage is TRBJ2-6; D perhaps matches TRBD1 (5 bases). CDR3 length: 16 amino acids. Germline CDR1 is SGHAT and CDR2 is FQNNGV. Trimming cost V 5 bases and J 3 bases, with 14 bases left between them. The CDR3 reads CASSPRGRVGANVLTF. CDR3 coding DNA: TGTGCCAGCAGCCCAAGGGGCCGGGTTGGGGCCAACGTCCTGACTTTC.

This rearrangement joins TRBV20-1 to TRBJ2-3; no firm D call. The length of the CDR3 is 13 residues. The germline V gene encodes CDR1 DFQATT and CDR2 SNEGSKA (reference sequence). Trimming pared 6 bases from V and 1 base from J, leaving 11 bases between. The CDR3: CSAHQVGTDTQYF. The CDR3 region has the DNA TGCAGTGCCCACCAGGTGGGCACAGATACGCAGTATTTT.

The V call is TRBV2, the J call TRBJ1-1, with 7 bases identical to TRBD1. This CDR3 is built from 13 residues. Per the germline V gene, CDR1 is SNHLY and CDR2 is FYNNEI. With 7 bases clipped from V and 5 bases from J, the junction kept 7 bases outside the gene matches. CDR3: CASTLEGATEAFF. Here the CDR3 DNA reads TGTGCCAGCACCCTAGAGGGGGCAACTGAAGCTTTCTTT.

In this sample, this clonotype turned up a few times. V is TRBV7-6 and J is TRBJ2-5; 9 bases agree with TRBD1. Germline assignment: CDR1 SGHVS and CDR2 FNYEAQ. J was trimmed by 5 bases and V by 5 bases; bases with no gene match: 9. The CDR3 runs 15 residues. The CDR3 DNA is TGTGCCAGCAGCACCCCAACAGGGGGCGCGGAGACCCAGTACTTC. Encoded protein: CASSTPTGGAETQYF.

The chain links TRBV27 to TRBJ1-2, with a tentative D call TRBD1 (5 bases). The CDR3 is 13 residues long. Trimming shortened V by 10 bases and J by 3 bases, and 15 bases separated the two germline ends. The germline gives CDR1 MNHEY, CDR2 SMNVEV (reference sequence). The CDR3 loop is CATGPGLHYGYTF. The CDR3 DNA reads TGTGCCACCGGCCCGGGACTCCACTATGGCTACACCTTC.

The CDR3 bases are TGTGCCAGCAGCACAGGGGACTCCTATACGCAGTATTTT. It translates to CASSTGDSYTQYF. The rearrangement links TRBV7-6 to TRBJ2-3; D perhaps matches TRBD1 (7 bases). V was shortened by 5 bases and J by 7 bases, with 13 bases between the two germline ends. Looked up from germline, CDR1 is SGHVS and CDR2 is FNYEAQ. This CDR3 is 13 amino acids long.

J is TRBJ2-7 and V is TRBV29-1; D remains unclear. Germline V gene lookup returns CDR1 SQVTM and CDR2 ANQGSEA. The CDR3 covers 13 residues. V lost 2 bases and J lost 2, with 10 bases in between. Written as DNA, the CDR3 is TGCAGCGTTGAATTGTCCGGACCCTACGAGCAGTACTTC. It is translated as CSVELSGPYEQYF.

This clonotype was recorded only once. The chain recombines TRBV10-3 with TRBJ1-2, with TRBD1 identical over 8 bases. The CDR3 covers 13 residues. V lost 10 bases to trimming and J lost 6 bases; unmatched junction nucleotides: 10. In germline, CDR1 is ENHRY, CDR2 SYGVKD. The CDR3 bases are TGTGCCACCTTGCCCGGACAGGGTGATGGCTACACCTTC. Protein sequence: CATLPGQGDGYTF.

In nucleotides, the CDR3 is TGTGCCAGCAGATTCGTGGGGACCCACTATGGCTACACCTTC. As protein: CASRFVGTHYGYTF. The chain carries TRBV5-5 and TRBJ1-2, with D perhaps matching TRBD1 (5 bases). CDR1 is SGHKS, CDR2 YYEKEE, per germline (reference sequence). The CDR3 is made up of 14 amino acids. V was cut by 5 bases and J by 3 bases, with 14 bases left in between.

This clonotype has more than one count but fewer than ten. V gene TRBV9 combines with J gene TRBJ1-5; no clear D. CDR1 is SGDLS and CDR2 is YYNGEE in the germline V gene. Trimming stripped 0 bases from V and 0 bases from J, with 4 bases between. The CDR3 has 14 amino acids. The CDR3 loop reads CASSVEGSNQPQHF. The CDR3, as DNA: TGTGCCAGCAGCGTAGAGGGTAGCAATCAGCCCCAGCATTTT.

V usage is TRBV7-3 and J usage is TRBJ1-2; 8 bases match TRBD1. CDR3 size: 12 residues. Looked up from germline, CDR1 is SGHTA and CDR2 is FQGTGA. Trimming removed 8 bases from V and 6 bases from J; junction bases left unmatched: 5. CDR3 bases: TGTGCCAGCGCGGACAGGGCCCATGGCTACACCTTC. It codes for CASADRAHGYTF.

The chain links TRBV5-6 to TRBJ2-1; possibly TRBD1 for D (6 bases). V was pared by 5 bases and J by 10 bases, with 16 bases between. Germline assignment: CDR1 SGHDT and CDR2 YYEEEE. CDR3 length: 13 residues. CDR3 bases: TGTGCCAGCAGAGAACAGGGACCAAACGAGCAGTTCTTC. Translation: CASREQGPNEQFF.